These 23 T cell receptor beta chains came from one sample sequenced in a study of Ad26.COV2.S vaccination and SARS-CoV-2 variants (dated by TCRdb to 2020 to 2023). The intended sense of this specimen's treatment or condition label: over 15 received Ad26.COV2.S at low or high dose, single or two shots; about 5 received placebo; per-sample allocation not given. For vaccine and placebo recipients, repertoires were sequenced using samples collected on day 63 after the first injection. Library generation was performed with the immunoSEQ multiplex PCR assay. This is the immuneACCESS table as TCRdb keeps it, with only in-frame sequences that have V and J called. A part of the clones is gone; compared with another copy, unresolved V genes explain less than half, and the rest is unexplained. Present in this sample are about 470,000 clones, roughly 91% of which were seen just once. About 4.4% of the sample comes from the top ten.

The sequences come from peripheral blood, collected in a trial of Ad26.COV2.S vaccine versus placebo. Receptors were obtained from a person aged 18 to 59 who received the Ad26.COV2.S COVID-19 vaccine or a placebo.

The rearrangement uses TRBV7-2 and TRBJ2-7, with D possibly being TRBD2 (6 bases). Trimming stripped 0 bases from V and 2 bases from J, with 14 bases between. This CDR3 has 16 amino acids. The germline V gene encodes CDR1 SGHTA and CDR2 FQGNSA. The CDR3 loop is CASSLATGGAAYEQYF. As DNA, the CDR3 is TGTGCCAGCAGCTTAGCCACTGGCGGGGCCGCCTACGAGCAGTACTTC.

V is TRBV28 and J is TRBJ1-1; D may be TRBD1 (5 bases). The CDR3 length is 13 residues. CDR1 and CDR2 from the germline V gene are MDHEN and SYDVKM. Trimming shortened V by 2 bases and J by 6 bases, and 10 bases separated the two germline ends. This chain's CDR3 is CASSLGADPEAFF. CDR3 coding DNA: TGTGCCAGCAGTTTAGGGGCAGACCCTGAAGCTTTCTTT.

This rearrangement joins TRBV4-3 to TRBJ2-6; D gene unclear. V was cut by 0 bases and J by 4 bases, with 4 bases left in between. The CDR3 length is 14 residues. CDR1 is LGHNA and CDR2 is YSLEER in the germline V gene. The CDR3 sequence: CASSQDWGANVLTF. CDR3 DNA: TGCGCCAGCAGCCAAGACTGGGGGGCCAACGTCCTGACTTTC.

The rearrangement joins TRBV18 to TRBJ2-7; D unclear. The CDR3 has 13 residues. Looked up from germline, CDR1 is KGHSH and CDR2 is LQKENI. V lost 3 bases, J lost 2 bases, and 8 bases lay in between. In DNA form, the CDR3 reads TGTGCCAGCTCACCCGGCAAAACCTACGAGCAGTACTTC. It yields the protein CASSPGKTYEQYF.

The chain combines TRBV9 with TRBJ2-7; 13 bases are shared with TRBD2. Trimming removed 3 bases from V and 5 bases from J; junction bases left unmatched: 5. Looked up from germline, CDR1 is SGDLS and CDR2 is YYNGEE. The CDR3 is 15 amino acids. The CDR3 coding sequence is TGTGCCAGCAGCGATAGGACTAGCGGGAGTCACGAGCAGTACTTC. This codes for CASSDRTSGSHEQYF.

The J gene is TRBJ1-2, the V gene TRBV2, with 7 bases matching TRBD1. The junction had 7 bases not matched to a gene; V was cut back by 4 bases and J by 8 bases. The CDR3 loop spans 13 amino acids. Germline V gene sequence: CDR1 SNHLY, CDR2 FYNNEI. The CDR3 nucleotides are TGTGCCAGCAGTGGACAGGGAATATTGGGCTACACCTTC. Translating it yields CASSGQGILGYTF.

The CDR3 sequence is CASSQERATGEQYF. As DNA, the CDR3 is TGCGCCAGCAGCCAAGAGCGGGCTACCGGCGAGCAGTACTTC. The J gene is TRBJ2-7, the V gene TRBV4-3; possibly TRBD2 for D (5 bases). This CDR3 contains 14 residues. Trimming took off 0 bases at V and 6 bases at J, with 12 bases between the two ends. Germline values: CDR1 LGHNA, CDR2 YSLEER.

The V call is TRBV11-3, the J call TRBJ2-2; D not resolved. Germline loops: CDR1 SGHNT, CDR2 YENEEA. Trimming took off 1 base at V and 4 bases at J, with 10 bases between the two ends. This CDR3 is built from 15 residues. CDR3 nucleotides: TGTGCCAGCAGCTTAGGGGGTCGTGGCACCGGGGAGCTGTTTTTT. Encoded protein: CASSLGGRGTGELFF.

The CDR3 DNA is TGTGCCAGCAGCTGGGGGGAGGGAATATCTGGGGCCAACGTCCTGACTTTC. Translated: CASSWGEGISGANVLTF. This chain uses TRBV5-4 with TRBJ2-6; TRBD2 agrees at 7 bases. The CDR3 has 17 amino acids. Trimming took 3 bases from V and 1 from J; bases not matched to a gene: 7. Germline V gene data show CDR1 as SGHNT and CDR2 as YYREEE (reference sequence).

The chain links TRBV5-1 to TRBJ2-7; 8 bases fit TRBD1. The trim removed 3 bases at V and 6 bases at J, leaving 2 bases unmatched. Germline loops: CDR1 SGHRS, CDR2 YFSETQ. The CDR3 is 12 amino acids. Here the CDR3 DNA reads TGCGCCAGCAGCTCACAGGGGGGCGAGCAGTACTTC. Protein product: CASSSQGGEQYF.

The chain links TRBV29-1 to TRBJ2-1, with 7 bases lining up with TRBD1. Germline CDR1 is SQVTM and CDR2 is ANQGSEA. Trimming removed 7 bases from V and 5 bases from J; junction bases left unmatched: 14. The CDR3 contains 15 residues. The CDR3 nucleotides read TGCAGCGCCCAGTACCGGGACAGCAGAAACAATGAGCAGTTCTTC. Residues: CSAQYRDSRNNEQFF.

V and J are TRBV5-4 and TRBJ2-2; 8 nucleotides line up with TRBD2. This CDR3 region has 15 residues. V was pared by 4 bases and J by 5 bases, with 7 bases of the junction left unmatched. The germline CDR1 and CDR2 sequences are SGHNT and YYREEE (reference sequence). CDR3: CASSPGTSSTGELFF. The CDR3 bases are TGTGCCAGCAGCCCCGGGACTAGTTCGACCGGGGAGCTGTTTTTT.

The chain couples TRBV19 to TRBJ1-5, with 9 bases matching TRBD1. V lost 5 bases and J lost 4; bases outside the gene matches: 12. This CDR3 comprises 17 residues. CDR1 LNHDA and CDR2 SQIVND come from the germline V gene (reference sequence). The CDR3 DNA reads TGTGCCAGTAGTGGGACGGACAGGGGAGTTGGGAATCAGCCCCAGCATTTT. Its protein product is CASSGTDRGVGNQPQHF.

This clone was seen only once. The chain has TRBV19 and TRBJ1-5; D is uncertain. The CDR3 covers 18 residues. The V gene lost 9 bases and the J gene lost 2 bases, with 26 bases spanning the gap. CDR1 LNHDA and CDR2 SQIVND come from the germline V gene (reference sequence). The CDR3 reads CASSPTPRRMDGNQPQHF. Here the CDR3 DNA reads TGTGCCAGCTCACCAACTCCCCGGAGGATGGACGGCAATCAGCCCCAGCATTTT.

The chain links TRBV29-1 to TRBJ2-3, with 13 bases fitting TRBD2. With 7 bases clipped from V and 3 bases from J, the junction kept 13 bases outside the gene matches. The CDR3 totals 17 residues. CDR1 is SQVTM and CDR2 is ANQGSEA in the germline V gene. As DNA, the CDR3 is TGCAGCGCAAACGCATTACTAGCGGGAGGGCTAACAGATACGCAGTATTTT. It yields the protein CSANALLAGGLTDTQYF.

The J gene is TRBJ2-4, the V gene TRBV3-1 (or the pseudogene TRBV3-2); D remains ambiguous. Looked up from germline, CDR1 is LGHDT and CDR2 is YNNKEL (reference sequence). The CDR3 is made up of 15 amino acids. The V gene lost 1 base and the J gene lost 0 bases, with 7 bases spanning the gap. The CDR3 is CASSQGLGAKNIQYF. CDR3 bases: TGTGCCAGCAGCCAAGGTTTGGGAGCCAAAAACATTCAGTACTTC.

The chain is built from TRBV11-2 and TRBJ2-7; 12 bases line up with TRBD2. Trimming at V came to 5 bases and at J to 5 bases, leaving 4 bases not matched to a gene. The CDR3 contains 14 residues. CDR1 SGHAT and CDR2 FQNNGV come from the germline V gene. The CDR3 nucleotides read TGTGCCAGCAGCGGACTAGCGGGGCGGAACGAGCAGTACTTC. As protein: CASSGLAGRNEQYF.

CDR3 in DNA: TGTGCTAGTGGACCTGGGCACACGCGGGAGACCCAGTACTTC. Residues: CASGPGHTRETQYF. The chain combines TRBV12-5 with TRBJ2-5, with D hard to call. The length of the CDR3 is 14 residues. Per germline, CDR1 LGHNT and CDR2 FRNRAP. The V end was cut by 6 bases, the J end by 5 bases, with 16 bases between.

The chain joins TRBV9 to TRBJ2-1; D remains ambiguous. Germline-derived CDR1 and CDR2 are SGDLS and YYNGEE. The ends were cut back, 0 bases at V and 5 bases at J, with 18 bases in the middle. The CDR3 totals 17 residues. For the CDR3, the DNA is TGTGCCAGCAGCGTAGCTGTTCGGAGAACCCCTAACAATGAGCAGTTCTTC. Its protein is CASSVAVRRTPNNEQFF.

V usage is TRBV14 and J usage is TRBJ2-5; D is perhaps TRBD2 (6 bases). Looked up from germline, CDR1 is SGHDN and CDR2 is FVKESK. Deletions cut 1 base from V and 7 bases from J, with 13 bases between. The CDR3 is 14 residues long. CDR3 protein: CASSQVSTGGTQYF. CDR3 in DNA: TGTGCCAGCAGCCAAGTCTCGACCGGGGGGACCCAGTACTTC.

This rearrangement joins TRBV9 to TRBJ1-6; D is possibly TRBD1 (5 bases). V lost 3 bases to trimming and J lost 6 bases, with 16 bases between them. The CDR3 is 16 amino acids. Germline lookup yields CDR1 SGDLS and CDR2 YYNGEE. CDR3 protein: CASSAEGRRGNSPLHF. The DNA of the CDR3 is TGTGCCAGCAGCGCCGAGGGTCGTAGGGGTAATTCACCCCTCCACTTT. The whole variable domain, remainder taken from reference TRBV9 and TRBJ1-6, is DSGVTQTPKHLITATGQRVTLRCSPRSGDLSVYWYQQSLDQGLQFLIQYYNGEERAKGNILERFSAQQFPDLHSELNLSSLELGDSALYFCASSAEGRRGNSPLHFGNGTRLTVT.

The chain carries TRBV19 and TRBJ1-5, with a tentative D call TRBD1 (5 bases). Between the trimmed V and J ends, which lost 3 bases and 5 bases, there was a span of 8 bases. The CDR3 is made up of 13 amino acids. CDR1 and CDR2 from the germline V gene are LNHDA and SQIVND (reference sequence). The CDR3 nucleotides are TGTGCCAGTAGTATGGGGCAGTATCAGCCCCAGCATTTT. The encoded protein is CASSMGQYQPQHF.

The chain couples TRBV18 to TRBJ2-7; unclear D gene. In germline, CDR1 is KGHSH, CDR2 LQKENI. The CDR3 sequence is 13 residues long. The germline V and J ends were trimmed by 0 bases and 5 bases, with 8 bases remaining between them. CDR3 protein: CASSPPTGDEQYF. CDR3 sequence (DNA): TGTGCCAGCTCACCACCGACCGGAGACGAGCAGTACTTC. The variable domain in full, with the rest retrieved from reference TRBV18 and TRBJ2-7, is NAGVMQNPRHLVRRRGQEARLRCSPMKGHSHVYWYRQLPEEGLKFMVYLQKENIIDESGMPKERFSAEFPKEGPSILRIQQVVRGDSAAYFCASSPPTGDEQYFGPGTRLTVT.